The entry that follows covers one T cell receptor beta chain sequence. Its matching antigen is unknown. This sample is part of a study of T cells in Graves' hyperthyroidism and ophthalmopathy. Whole-study findings and limits: Blood also contained most expanded thyroid clonotypes above 0.001.

Lactation, pregnancy, other autoimmune disease or uncontrolled infection excluded patients. Blood dates from first hyperthyroidism diagnosis, before any ophthalmopathy symptoms. Researchers amplified the TCR beta CDR3 regions from RNA transcripts. HTBI primers were used for first-round RT-PCR of the TCR CDR3. TCRdb recomputed calls from the multiplex PCR reads with MiXCR, one row per CDR3 protein. The sample carries hundreds of thousands of distinct CDR3 sequences, approximately 15% recorded once. Trimming removed 3 bases at V and 8 bases at J, with 13 bases between. The CDR3 length is 14 residues. Germline CDR1 KGHSH, CDR2 LQKENI.

The chain combines TRBV18 with TRBJ1-4, with a possible D match to TRBD1 (5 bases). This TCR derives from a woman younger than 45 with Graves' hyperthyroidism that later progressed to Graves' ophthalmopathy. Sequenced: blood. The CDR3 loop reads CASSPGTASEKLFF. Written as DNA, the CDR3 is TGTGCCAGCTCACCCGGGACGGCCTCGGAAAAACTGTTTTTT. The whole variable domain, remainder taken from reference TRBV18 and TRBJ1-4, is NAGVMQNPRHLVRRRGQEARLRCSPMKGHSHVYWYRQLPEEGLKFMVYLQKENIIDESGMPKERFSAEFPKEGPSILRIQQVVRGDSAAYFCASSPGTASEKLFFGSGTQLSVL.